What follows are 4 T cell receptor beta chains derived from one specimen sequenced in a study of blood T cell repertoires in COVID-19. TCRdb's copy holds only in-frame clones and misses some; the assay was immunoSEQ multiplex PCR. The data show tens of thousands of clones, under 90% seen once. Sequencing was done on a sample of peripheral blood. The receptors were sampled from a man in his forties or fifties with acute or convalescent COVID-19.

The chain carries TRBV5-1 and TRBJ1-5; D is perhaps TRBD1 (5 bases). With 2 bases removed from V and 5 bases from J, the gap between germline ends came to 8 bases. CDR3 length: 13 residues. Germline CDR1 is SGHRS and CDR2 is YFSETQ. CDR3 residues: CASSLDSDQPQHF. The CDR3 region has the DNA TGCGCCAGCAGCTTAGACAGTGATCAGCCCCAGCATTTT.

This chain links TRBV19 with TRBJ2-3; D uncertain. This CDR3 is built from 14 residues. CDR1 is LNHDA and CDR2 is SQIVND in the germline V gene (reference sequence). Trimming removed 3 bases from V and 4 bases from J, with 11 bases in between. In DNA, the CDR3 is TGTGCCAGTAGTATCCCCGGGTACGCAGATACGCAGTATTTT. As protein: CASSIPGYADTQYF.

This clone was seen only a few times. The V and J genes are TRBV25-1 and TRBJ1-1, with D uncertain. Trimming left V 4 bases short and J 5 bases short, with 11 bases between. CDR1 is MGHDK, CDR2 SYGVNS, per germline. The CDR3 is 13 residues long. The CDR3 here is CASSGFTETEAFF. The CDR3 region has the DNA TGTGCCAGCAGTGGCTTCACAGAGACTGAAGCTTTCTTT.

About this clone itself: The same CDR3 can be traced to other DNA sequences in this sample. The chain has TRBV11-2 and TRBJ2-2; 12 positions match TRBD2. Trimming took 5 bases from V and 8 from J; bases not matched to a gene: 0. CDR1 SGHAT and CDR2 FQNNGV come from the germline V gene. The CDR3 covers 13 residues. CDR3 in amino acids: CASSLAGGGELFF. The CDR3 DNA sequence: TGTGCCAGCAGCCTAGCGGGAGGGGGGGAGCTGTTTTTT.